This entry lists 31 T cell receptor beta chains sequenced from one sample in a study of cytomegalovirus exposure and HLA in healthy donors. PCR was performed using 60 Vbeta and 13 Jbeta primers. Assay: immunoSEQ multiplex PCR; the TCRdb copy retains only in-frame clones and omits some. Of some 98,000 clones listed, roughly four fifths were seen once; the top ten hold approximately 10%. Sequenced input: PBMCs. Receptors originate from a human donor in good health.

The chain is built from TRBV7-9 and TRBJ1-2, with a tentative D call TRBD1 (6 bases). Per germline, CDR1 SEHNR and CDR2 FQNEAQ (reference sequence). The CDR3 sequence is 19 residues long. Trimming stripped 5 bases from V and 1 base from J, with 26 bases between. The CDR3 loop reads CASSTRTGTSRTLNYGYTF. The CDR3 bases are TGTGCCAGCAGCACTCGTACCGGGACATCCCGTACCCTTAACTATGGCTACACCTTC.

The V and J genes are TRBV9 and TRBJ2-1, with 10 positions matching TRBD2. The CDR3 runs 14 residues. CDR1 and CDR2 (germline): SGDLS, YYNGEE. V was clipped by 10 bases and J by 5 bases; unmatched bases: 9. This CDR3 reads CASARLAGHNEQFF. CDR3 DNA sequence: TGTGCCTCGGCCAGACTAGCGGGTCACAATGAGCAGTTCTTC.

This clone was detected only once. This sequence joins TRBV10-3 and TRBJ2-1, with 7 bases identical to TRBD1. Germline trimming cut 6 bases from V and 0 bases from J; bases unmatched to any gene: 2. From germline, CDR1 is ENHRY and CDR2 SYGVKD. CDR3 size: 14 residues. The CDR3 reads CAIRGQSSYNEQFF. The CDR3 region has the DNA TGTGCCATCAGGGGACAGAGCTCCTACAATGAGCAGTTCTTC.

This chain joins TRBV5-6 and TRBJ1-3; 8 bases match TRBD1. The V gene end was trimmed by 4 bases and the J gene end by 2 bases; junction bases not matched to a gene: 2. Per the germline V gene, CDR1 is SGHDT and CDR2 is YYEEEE. The CDR3 is made up of 14 amino acids. CDR3 in DNA: TGTGCCAGCAGCCTCAGGGGGCCTGGAAACACCATATATTTT. Translation gives CASSLRGPGNTIYF.

This rearrangement joins TRBV9 to TRBJ2-5; maybe TRBD2 (6 bases). The ends were cut back, 1 base at V and 4 bases at J, with 14 bases in the middle. The CDR3 spans 15 residues. CDR1 is SGDLS and CDR2 is YYNGEE in the germline V gene. The CDR3, as DNA: TGTGCCAGCAGCGTAAACGCTGGAGGGCGAGAGACCCAGTACTTC. This codes for CASSVNAGGRETQYF.

The chain carries TRBV7-6 and TRBJ2-1; 7 bases agree with TRBD2. Trimming took 3 bases from V and 3 from J; bases not matched to a gene: 5. From germline, CDR1 is SGHVS and CDR2 FNYEAQ. The CDR3 length is 15 residues. CDR3 region: CASSLTAGDYNEQFF. DNA for the CDR3: TGTGCCAGCAGCTTGACTGCGGGAGACTACAATGAGCAGTTCTTC.

This clone came up once. The chain uses TRBV13 and TRBJ2-7; weak D call: TRBD2 (6 bases). Germline CDR1 PRHDT, CDR2 FYEKMQ (reference sequence). Trimming took off 4 bases at V and 6 bases at J, with 13 bases between the two ends. The CDR3 spans 13 residues. This chain's CDR3 is CASSSGLAAEQYF. The CDR3 DNA follows: TGTGCCAGCAGCTCGGGACTCGCCGCCGAGCAGTACTTC.

The V and J genes are TRBV6-5 and TRBJ2-1, with 10 bases fitting TRBD1. This CDR3 has 14 residues. V was pared by 6 bases and J by 3 bases, with 2 bases of the junction left unmatched. CDR1 and CDR2 (germline): MNHEY, SVGAGI. CDR3 sequence (DNA): TGTGCCAGCAGACGGGACAGGGGCTACAATGAGCAGTTCTTC. This gives the protein CASRRDRGYNEQFF.

The chain is built from TRBV7-2 and TRBJ1-1, with a possible D match to TRBD1 (6 bases). This CDR3 spans 12 amino acids. Deletions cut 5 bases from V and 6 bases from J, with 10 bases between. Germline V gives CDR1 SGHTA, CDR2 FQGNSA. CDR3 coding DNA: TGTGCCAGCAGCGTACAGGGTTCTGAAGCTTTCTTT. It translates to CASSVQGSEAFF.

The chain uses TRBV7-8 and TRBJ1-2; no clear D gene. Germline V CDR1 and CDR2: SGHVS, FQNEAQ. This CDR3 has 17 residues. V dropped 5 bases and J dropped 8 bases, with 27 bases sitting between them. CDR3: CASSPTPGPRDRYGYTF. The CDR3 coding sequence is TGTGCCAGCAGCCCCACCCCAGGTCCGAGGGATCGGTACGGCTACACCTTC.

In the case of this clone: The junction departs from germline at one end; a sequencing error may be responsible. Other DNA sequences within the sample encode an identical CDR3. This chain connects TRBV7-2 to TRBJ1-6, with TRBD1 identical over 8 bases. Per the germline V gene, CDR1 is SGHTA and CDR2 is FQGNSA. The CDR3 has 17 residues. The CDR3 DNA reads as TGCGCCAGCAGCTTCAGCACAACTCCGGGACAGGCTTCACCCCTCCACTTT. Translating gives CASSFSTTPGQASPLHF. The whole variable domain, filled in from reference TRBV7-2 and TRBJ1-6, reads GAGVSQSPSNKVTEKGKDVELRCDPISGHTALYWYRQSLGQGLEFLIYFQGNSAPDKSGLPSDRFSAERTGGSVSTLTIQRTQQEDSAVYLCASSFSTTPGQASPLHFGNGTRLTVT.

The rearrangement uses TRBV20-1 and TRBJ2-5; D not certain. Trimming removed 5 bases at V and 7 bases at J, with 8 bases between. The CDR3 has 10 residues. Germline V CDR1 and CDR2: DFQATT, SNEGSKA (reference sequence). The CDR3 region is CSAPSGTQYF. The CDR3 DNA reads as TGCAGTGCTCCCTCCGGGACCCAGTACTTC.

The chain employs TRBV18 and TRBJ2-5; D unclear. The V and J ends lost 6 bases and 5 bases respectively, with 7 bases between them. The CDR3 consists of 11 residues. CDR1 KGHSH and CDR2 LQKENI come from the germline V gene. The CDR3 spells CASSSVETQYF. The CDR3 DNA is TGTGCCAGCTCGTCCGTCGAGACCCAGTACTTC.

V is TRBV7-8 and J is TRBJ2-7; 10 bases are shared with TRBD1. The germline gives CDR1 SGHVS, CDR2 FQNEAQ. V dropped 5 bases and J dropped 2; count of bases not matched to a gene: 3. There are 14 residues in the CDR3. CDR3 region: CASSPGQGTYEQYF. DNA for the CDR3: TGTGCCAGCAGCCCGGGACAGGGGACCTACGAGCAGTACTTC.

The CDR3 spells CASSLTRTGRDEQYF. For the CDR3, the DNA is TGTGCCAGCAGTTTAACCCGGACAGGGCGGGATGAGCAGTACTTC. J is TRBJ2-7 and V is TRBV27; the match to TRBD1 covers 8 bases. The V segment lost 2 bases and the J segment 7 bases; nucleotides outside the gene matches: 10. In germline, CDR1 is MNHEY, CDR2 SMNVEV (reference sequence). The CDR3 runs 15 residues.

V gene TRBV7-8 combines with J gene TRBJ1-2; no clear D gene. Between the trimmed V and J ends, which lost 0 bases and 6 bases, there was a span of 8 bases. CDR3 length: 13 amino acids. CDR1 and CDR2 (germline): SGHVS, FQNEAQ. The CDR3 protein is CASSLAPKDGYTF. In DNA, the CDR3 is TGTGCCAGCAGCTTAGCCCCTAAAGATGGCTACACCTTC.

This chain joins TRBV29-1 and TRBJ2-7; 8 bases map to TRBD1. CDR1 SQVTM and CDR2 ANQGSEA come from the germline V gene. The CDR3 consists of 18 residues. Trimming took 0 bases from V and 2 from J; bases not matched to a gene: 15. The CDR3 DNA reads TGCAGCGTTGAAGATCGAAGGGGAATCGGGACAGGAGCCTACGAGCAGTACTTC. Protein sequence: CSVEDRRGIGTGAYEQYF.

This clone was detected once. V and J are TRBV10-3 and TRBJ2-1; 12 bases match TRBD2. CDR3 size: 13 residues. Germline CDR1 is ENHRY and CDR2 is SYGVKD. Germline trimming cut 6 bases from V and 7 bases from J; bases unmatched to any gene: 1. CDR3 nucleotides: TGTGCCATCAGCGGACTAGCGGGAAATGAGCAGTTCTTC. Its translation is CAISGLAGNEQFF.

The V and J genes are TRBV5-8 and TRBJ1-3, with a tentative D call TRBD1 (6 bases). The CDR3 has 16 amino acids. V was trimmed by 0 bases and J by 1 base, leaving 11 bases between them. The germline V gene encodes CDR1 SGHTS and CDR2 YDEGEE. CDR3 sequence: CASSLGIQGSGNTIYF. The CDR3 DNA follows: TGTGCCAGCAGCTTGGGCATACAGGGTTCTGGAAACACCATATATTTT.

This clone was recorded a few times. V usage is TRBV5-1 and J usage is TRBJ1-3; 8 bases fit TRBD1. The CDR3 has 14 amino acids. V trimming: 4 bases; J trimming: 4 bases; junction bases outside the gene matches: 4. Germline CDR1 SGHRS, CDR2 YFSETQ. The CDR3 here is CASSPGQAGNTIYF. CDR3 sequence (DNA): TGCGCCAGCAGCCCGGGACAGGCCGGAAACACCATATATTTT. Full variable domain (rest looked up from reference TRBV5-1 and TRBJ1-3): KAGVTQTPRYLIKTRGQQVTLSCSPISGHRSVSWYQQTPGQGLQFLFEYFSETQRNKGNFPGRFSGRQFSNSRSEMNVSTLELGDSALYLCASSPGQAGNTIYFGEGSWLTVV.

This chain uses TRBV7-2 with TRBJ1-4; 9 bases are shared with TRBD1. The CDR3 is 15 residues long. Germline trimming cut 6 bases from V and 4 bases from J; bases unmatched to any gene: 6. Germline V gene lookup returns CDR1 SGHTA and CDR2 FQGNSA. CDR3 DNA: TGTGCCAGCAGTCGGGACAGGGCCTATAATGAAAAACTGTTTTTT. It specifies CASSRDRAYNEKLFF.

The V call is TRBV7-2, the J call TRBJ1-3, with D hard to call. The CDR3 is 14 residues long. Germline V CDR1 and CDR2: SGHTA, FQGNSA. The V end lost 2 bases, the J end lost 4 bases, and 9 bases lay between the germline ends. The CDR3 coding sequence is TGTGCCAGCAGCTTACGGGGTTCGGGAAACACCATATATTTT. This translates into CASSLRGSGNTIYF. Variable domain in full (rest from reference TRBV7-2 and TRBJ1-3): GAGVSQSPSNKVTEKGKDVELRCDPISGHTALYWYRQSLGQGLEFLIYFQGNSAPDKSGLPSDRFSAERTGGSVSTLTIQRTQQEDSAVYLCASSLRGSGNTIYFGEGSWLTVV.

This chain joins TRBV7-2 and TRBJ2-3; D gene uncertain. The CDR3 has 14 amino acids. The V end lost 5 bases, the J end lost 1 base, and 10 bases lay between the germline ends. CDR1 and CDR2 from the germline V gene are SGHTA and FQGNSA. Here the CDR3 DNA reads TGTGCCAGCAGCCGGAGACTGGGCACAGATACGCAGTATTTT. This gives the protein CASSRRLGTDTQYF. The whole variable domain, filled in from reference TRBV7-2 and TRBJ2-3, reads GAGVSQSPSNKVTEKGKDVELRCDPISGHTALYWYRQSLGQGLEFLIYFQGNSAPDKSGLPSDRFSAERTGGSVSTLTIQRTQQEDSAVYLCASSRRLGTDTQYFGPGTRLTVL.

The CDR3 DNA is TGTGCCAGCAGTCCTAGCGGGGAGGGAGGTAATCAGCCCCAGCATTTT. Translated: CASSPSGEGGNQPQHF. This rearrangement joins TRBV7-9 to TRBJ1-5; the D is unclear. Trimming pared 6 bases from V and 4 bases from J, leaving 19 bases between. This CDR3 is 16 amino acids long. Germline V lookup: CDR1 SEHNR, CDR2 FQNEAQ (reference sequence).

CDR3 protein: CSVGTGWGTDTQYF. The CDR3 DNA is TGCAGCGTTGGGACAGGGTGGGGCACAGATACGCAGTATTTT. V gene TRBV29-1 combines with J gene TRBJ2-3; TRBD1 matches 8 bases. This CDR3 is built from 14 residues. Trimming took 4 bases from V and 1 from J; bases not matched to a gene: 4. The germline CDR1 and CDR2 sequences are SQVTM and ANQGSEA.

This chain links TRBV28 with TRBJ2-6; 9 positions match TRBD1. J was trimmed by 1 base and V by 4 bases; bases with no gene match: 8. This CDR3 region has 18 residues. CDR1 and CDR2 (germline): MDHEN, SYDVKM. The CDR3 bases are TGTGCCAGCAGTTGGTTTGACAGGGGGTTGTCTGGGGCCAACGTCCTGACTTTC. This codes for CASSWFDRGLSGANVLTF.

This rearrangement joins TRBV9 to TRBJ1-2; 12 bases line up with TRBD1. There are 15 residues in the CDR3. J was trimmed by 2 bases and V by 5 bases; bases with no gene match: 4. The V gene's germline CDR1 is SGDLS and CDR2 YYNGEE. CDR3 amino acids: CASRGQGAINYGYTF. The CDR3 DNA follows: TGTGCCAGCAGGGGACAGGGGGCCATCAACTATGGCTACACCTTC. Together with reference TRBV9 and TRBJ1-2, the CDR3 gives the full variable domain: DSGVTQTPKHLITATGQRVTLRCSPRSGDLSVYWYQQSLDQGLQFLIQYYNGEERAKGNILERFSAQQFPDLHSELNLSSLELGDSALYFCASRGQGAINYGYTFGSGTRLTVV.

The chain couples TRBV6-8 to TRBJ2-2; 9 positions match TRBD1. Germline trimming cut 6 bases from V and 6 bases from J; bases unmatched to any gene: 8. Per the germline V gene, CDR1 is MNHGY and CDR2 is SAAAGT. The CDR3 runs 15 residues. The CDR3 DNA is TGTGCCAGCAGCGGTCACAGGGGGCGATCCGGGGAGCTGTTTTTT. It is translated as CASSGHRGRSGELFF.

The rearrangement joins TRBV29-1 to TRBJ1-2, with 12 bases that match TRBD1. The CDR3 loop spans 14 amino acids. V lost 4 bases, J lost 7 bases, and 7 bases stayed unmatched. The germline CDR1 and CDR2 sequences are SQVTM and ANQGSEA. CDR3 nucleotides: TGCAGCGTTGTGGGGACAGGGGGCGGAGGTGGCTACACCTTC. This encodes CSVVGTGGGGGYTF.

Of note for this clone: Given the absence of the conserved phenylalanine or tryptophan at the CDR3 end, a read error is likely. The V call is TRBV29-1, the J call TRBJ1-1, with 9 bases aligning to TRBD1. Germline-derived CDR1 and CDR2 are SQVTM and ANQGSEA. The V gene end was trimmed by 7 bases and the J gene end by 5 bases; junction bases not matched to a gene: 5. This CDR3 has 12 residues. The CDR3 loop is CSADRGGTEAFL. CDR3 nucleotides: TGCAGCGCAGACAGGGGGGGAACTGAAGCTTTCCTT.

The J gene is TRBJ2-1, the V gene TRBV7-2; 7 bases are shared with TRBD1. Unmatched junction bases numbered 3, after V lost 3 bases and J lost 7 bases. The CDR3 has 13 residues. Germline V gene data show CDR1 as SGHTA and CDR2 as FQGNSA. The CDR3 here is CASSFEQGNEQFF. The CDR3 DNA is TGTGCCAGCAGCTTTGAACAGGGGAATGAGCAGTTCTTC.